This TCR beta chain comes out of a study of HIV-infected patients and healthy controls. V was clipped by 4 bases and J by 2 bases, with 13 bases between them. The CDR3 loop spans 14 amino acids. Germline V gene data show CDR1 as SGHKS and CDR2 as YYEKEE (reference sequence). TCRdb processed the 5' RACE reads anew with MiXCR; each CDR3 protein has one entry. Found here are about 70,000 distinct CDR3 sequences, about 16% of them singletons; the top ten hold around 6%. The sequence was obtained from a human donor in good health. V usage is TRBV5-5 and J usage is TRBJ2-7; D is tentatively TRBD1 or TRBD2 (5 bases each). Sequencing was carried out using CD4+ T cells from blood. The CDR3 nucleotides read TGTGCCAGCAGCCCCGGGACGGCGACCTACGAGCAGTACTTC. Its protein product is CASSPGTATYEQYF.